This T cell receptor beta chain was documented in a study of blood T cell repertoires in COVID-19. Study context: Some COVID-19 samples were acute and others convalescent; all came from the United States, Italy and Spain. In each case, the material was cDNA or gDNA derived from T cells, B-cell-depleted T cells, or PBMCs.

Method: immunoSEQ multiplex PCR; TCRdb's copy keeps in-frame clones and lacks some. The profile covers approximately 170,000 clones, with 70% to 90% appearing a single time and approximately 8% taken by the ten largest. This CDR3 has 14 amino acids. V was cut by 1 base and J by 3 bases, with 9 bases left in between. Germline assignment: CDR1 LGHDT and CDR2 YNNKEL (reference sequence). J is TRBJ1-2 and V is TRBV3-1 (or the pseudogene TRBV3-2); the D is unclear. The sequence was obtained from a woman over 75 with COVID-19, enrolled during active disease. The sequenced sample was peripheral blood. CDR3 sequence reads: CASSQGQRDYGYTF. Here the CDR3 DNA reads TGTGCCAGCAGCCAAGGTCAGCGGGACTATGGCTACACCTTC.